This TCR beta chain was sequenced in a study of OX40 agonist ivuxolimab in advanced cancers. Autoimmune disease history or systemic immunosuppression disqualified patients. Measured with immunoSEQ multiplex PCR; TCRdb has only the in-frame clones, and not every one. The sample gives about 48,000 clones, 75% to 90% of which show up once; about a third is in the top ten. V was shortened by 3 bases and J by 3 bases, with 9 bases between the two germline ends. Germline CDR1 is MNHEY and CDR2 is SMNVEV (reference sequence). The CDR3 extends over 13 amino acids. V is TRBV27 and J is TRBJ2-7; perhaps TRBD2 as D (5 bases). This specimen was CD4+ or CD8+ T cells sorted from blood, taken in a trial of the OX40 agonist ivuxolimab. The clonotype originates from an adult with an advanced solid tumor such as melanoma, head and neck, liver or kidney cancer. The CDR3 here is CASSFSGNYEQYF. CDR3 bases: TGTGCCAGCAGTTTCTCCGGGAACTACGAGCAGTACTTC.